These T cell receptor beta chains were read from a single sample in a study of blood T cell repertoires in COVID-19. Method: immunoSEQ multiplex PCR; TCRdb's copy keeps in-frame clones and lacks some. Among about 91,000 clones listed, around 88% were seen once. The sample taken for sequencing was peripheral blood. Every receptor here comes from a woman in her sixties or seventies with acute or convalescent COVID-19. Each CDR3 is given without its conserved first and last residue. D genes are given only for firm matches.

v_gene: TRBV5-4
j_gene: TRBJ2-7
d_gene: TRBD2
CDR3aa: ASSDGTSIYEQY

v_gene: TRBV12-3/TRBV12-4
j_gene: TRBJ2-7
d_gene: TRBD1
CDR3aa: ASSWGQAYEQY

v_gene: TRBV6-6
j_gene: TRBJ1-1
d_gene: NA
CDR3aa: ASSYPRELNTEAF

v_gene: TRBV13
j_gene: TRBJ1-3
d_gene: TRBD1
CDR3aa: ASSRGDRANTIY

v_gene: TRBV7-9
j_gene: TRBJ2-1
d_gene: NA
CDR3aa: ASSLEQASYNEQF

v_gene: TRBV5-8
j_gene: TRBJ1-1
d_gene: NA
CDR3aa: ASSAHRSLNTEAF

v_gene: TRBV5-1
j_gene: TRBJ2-7
d_gene: NA
CDR3aa: ASSLAGQYEQY

v_gene: TRBV7-9
j_gene: TRBJ1-6
d_gene: NA
CDR3aa: ASSFDRAGNSPLH

v_gene: TRBV30
j_gene: TRBJ1-2
d_gene: NA
CDR3aa: AWSPGSYGYT

v_gene: TRBV7-9
j_gene: TRBJ1-6
d_gene: TRBD1
CDR3aa: ASSKTGDSPLH